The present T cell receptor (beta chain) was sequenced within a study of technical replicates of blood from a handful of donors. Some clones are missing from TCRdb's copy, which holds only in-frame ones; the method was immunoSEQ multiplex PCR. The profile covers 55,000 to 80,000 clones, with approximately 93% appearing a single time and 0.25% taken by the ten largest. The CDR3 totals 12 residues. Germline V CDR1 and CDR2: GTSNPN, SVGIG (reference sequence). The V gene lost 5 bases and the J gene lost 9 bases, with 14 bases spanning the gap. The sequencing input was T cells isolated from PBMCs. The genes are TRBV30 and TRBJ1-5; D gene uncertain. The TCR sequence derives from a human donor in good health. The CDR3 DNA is TGTGCCTGGGGTAACATAGGGAGGCCCCAGCATTTT. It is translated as CAWGNIGRPQHF.